Listed below are T cell receptor beta chains from one sample, sequenced in a study of T-cell memory formation after mild COVID-19. TCRdb used MiXCR to reprocess the 5' RACE reads, holding one entry per CDR3 protein. The sample includes 350,000 to 500,000 distinct CDR3 sequences, 20% to 25% of them seen just once. Sequencing was done on a sample of PBMCs or a T cell subset sorted from them (not recorded which). Receptor source: an adult woman who had mild COVID-19 (a few samples of this study predate the infection). Cell type and time point are not known. Both conserved end residues are part of each CDR3.

j_gene: TRBJ2-1; v_gene: TRBV11-3; CDR3aa: CASSFGGRRDGEQFF
j_gene: TRBJ1-1; v_gene: TRBV4-1; CDR3aa: CASSQDWGDRAYVSGF
j_gene: TRBJ2-3; v_gene: TRBV7-8; CDR3aa: CASSLSGTSGGAPDTQYF
j_gene: TRBJ1-5; v_gene: TRBV27; CDR3aa: CASRPGTGGSQPQHF
j_gene: TRBJ2-2; v_gene: TRBV24-1; CDR3aa: CATTGGDAGELFF
j_gene: TRBJ2-7; v_gene: TRBV5-1; CDR3aa: CASSRLTGTKYHEQYF
j_gene: TRBJ2-6; v_gene: TRBV6-5; CDR3aa: CASSYGPFSSGANVLTF
j_gene: TRBJ2-5; v_gene: TRBV20-1; CDR3aa: CSAKLPGLAVETQYF
j_gene: TRBJ1-1; v_gene: TRBV19; CDR3aa: CASGLVYAFF
j_gene: TRBJ2-7; v_gene: TRBV19; CDR3aa: CATRGTGLYEQYF
j_gene: TRBJ1-5; v_gene: TRBV7-2; CDR3aa: CASSLTVTPYSNQPQHF
j_gene: TRBJ2-1; v_gene: TRBV5-1; CDR3aa: CASSLKIGYNEQFF
j_gene: TRBJ1-6; v_gene: TRBV15; CDR3aa: CATNAKSSYNSPLHF
j_gene: TRBJ2-5; v_gene: TRBV4-1; CDR3aa: CASSEDRGSKTQYF
j_gene: TRBJ2-2; v_gene: TRBV29-1; CDR3aa: CSVEEGTTNTGELFF
j_gene: TRBJ2-5; v_gene: TRBV7-9; CDR3aa: CASSLLGDSEETQYF
j_gene: TRBJ2-1; v_gene: TRBV7-7; CDR3aa: CASSLEAGRYNEQFF
j_gene: TRBJ1-1; v_gene: TRBV30; CDR3aa: CAWSVGTEAFF
j_gene: TRBJ1-5; v_gene: TRBV19; CDR3aa: CASSIGAPGGWQPQHF
j_gene: TRBJ1-2; v_gene: TRBV5-4; CDR3aa: CASSLEGKRRDGYTF
j_gene: TRBJ1-4; v_gene: TRBV5-6; CDR3aa: CASSLQGQGLFGTNEKLFF
j_gene: TRBJ1-4; v_gene: TRBV20-1; CDR3aa: CSAPPRQIANEKLFF
j_gene: TRBJ2-3; v_gene: TRBV6-6; CDR3aa: CASSYSLRDSTDTQYF
j_gene: TRBJ2-7; v_gene: TRBV25-1; CDR3aa: CASSGGLISYEQYF
j_gene: TRBJ2-5; v_gene: TRBV4-3; CDR3aa: CASSQDTLAGNQETQYF
j_gene: TRBJ1-1; v_gene: TRBV6-5; CDR3aa: CASSHQEGATEAFF
j_gene: TRBJ2-1; v_gene: TRBV7-8; CDR3aa: CASSLRLAVNHNEQFF
j_gene: TRBJ2-7; v_gene: TRBV12-3/TRBV12-4; CDR3aa: CASSLTMIEQYF
j_gene: TRBJ2-3; v_gene: TRBV20-1; CDR3aa: CSFGGRGTTDTQYF
j_gene: TRBJ1-5; v_gene: TRBV27; CDR3aa: CASSPGPFSNQPQHF
j_gene: TRBJ2-1; v_gene: TRBV6-5; CDR3aa: CASRLGTLDNEQFF
j_gene: TRBJ2-5; v_gene: TRBV3-1; CDR3aa: CASSPDGGLTETQYF
j_gene: TRBJ2-7; v_gene: TRBV3-1; CDR3aa: CASSQGSDSSYEQYF
j_gene: TRBJ2-7; v_gene: TRBV10-3; CDR3aa: CAISDPGTGSNEQYF
j_gene: TRBJ1-1; v_gene: TRBV12-5; CDR3aa: CASGLGTEAFF
j_gene: TRBJ1-1; v_gene: TRBV5-1; CDR3aa: CASSPGRSTEAFF
j_gene: TRBJ2-7; v_gene: TRBV5-4; CDR3aa: CASSRRGLAGGFYYEQYF
j_gene: TRBJ1-4; v_gene: TRBV12-3/TRBV12-4; CDR3aa: CASSFEGRTEKLFF
j_gene: TRBJ1-1; v_gene: TRBV29-1; CDR3aa: CSVDRTGANTEAFF